Below, 28 T cell receptor beta chains from the same sample are listed, as sequenced in a study of radiotherapy plus CTLA-4 blockade in lung cancer. Profiling relied on immunoSEQ multiplex PCR, and the TCRdb table lists in-frame clones only, not all of them. The data contain roughly 120,000 clones, 70% to 85% of them seen just once; the ten biggest clones take up 3.3%. The sequencing here drew on peripheral blood, taken from a patient treated with radiotherapy plus ipilimumab. These TCRs come from a human donor with non-small cell lung cancer that progressed on radiotherapy plus ipilimumab. Some clones in this sample may be carry-over from other donors' samples.

This clone was counted a single time. This rearrangement joins TRBV9 to TRBJ2-1; D unclear. The length of the CDR3 is 13 residues. CDR1 SGDLS and CDR2 YYNGEE come from the germline V gene. V lost 0 bases and J lost 8, with 9 bases in between. The CDR3 loop is CASSVERWDEQFF. The DNA for the CDR3 is TGTGCCAGCAGCGTAGAAAGGTGGGATGAGCAGTTCTTC.

V is TRBV4-2 and J is TRBJ2-2, with D possibly matching TRBD1 (6 bases). V shed 0 bases and J shed 0 bases, with 14 bases lying between them. The CDR3 consists of 18 residues. Germline V gene lookup returns CDR1 LGHNA and CDR2 YNFKEQ. This CDR3 reads CASSQDLRGTSNTGELFF. As DNA, the CDR3 is TGTGCCAGCAGCCAAGATCTGAGGGGGACCTCGAACACCGGGGAGCTGTTTTTT.

The rearrangement links TRBV9 to TRBJ2-2; D may be TRBD2 (6 bases). The CDR3 runs to 15 residues. Germline lookup yields CDR1 SGDLS and CDR2 YYNGEE. With 0 bases removed from V and 4 bases from J, the gap between germline ends came to 10 bases. Written as DNA, the CDR3 is TGTGCCAGCAGCGTAGCTACGACTAGCACCGGGGAGCTGTTTTTT. This gives the protein CASSVATTSTGELFF. Full variable domain (outside the CDR3, taken from reference TRBV9 and TRBJ2-2): DSGVTQTPKHLITATGQRVTLRCSPRSGDLSVYWYQQSLDQGLQFLIQYYNGEERAKGNILERFSAQQFPDLHSELNLSSLELGDSALYFCASSVATTSTGELFFGEGSRLTVL.

The chain couples TRBV7-2 to TRBJ2-5, with D maybe TRBD2 (5 bases). The last part of the DNA fits TRBJ2-7 better; the J call may be wrong. Germline assignment: CDR1 SGHTA and CDR2 FQGNSA. The CDR3 totals 14 residues. The CDR3 bases are TGTGCCAGCAGCCGGTCTAGCAGTACCTACGAGCAGTACTTC. Encoded protein: CASSRSSSTYEQYF.

The genes are TRBV6-4 and TRBJ2-3; TRBD1 matches 8 bases. The CDR3 has 15 residues. Germline values: CDR1 MRHNA, CDR2 SNTAGT. V lost 2 bases, J lost 1 base, and 2 bases stayed unmatched. CDR3 sequence (DNA): TGTGCCAGCAGTGACGGGACAGGAGGCACAGATACGCAGTATTTT. Its translation: CASSDGTGGTDTQYF.

The rearrangement joins TRBV19 to TRBJ2-5; D is tentatively TRBD1 or TRBD2 (5 bases each). CDR3 length: 17 residues. From germline, CDR1 is LNHDA and CDR2 SQIVND (reference sequence). V lost 1 base and J lost 7, with 22 bases in between. The CDR3 sequence: CASSIGGTYWDRGTQYF. CDR3 DNA: TGTGCCAGTAGTATAGGGGGGACCTACTGGGATAGGGGGACCCAGTACTTC.

Here the CDR3 DNA reads TGTGCCAGCAGCTTGGCGGTAGGCACAGATACGCAGTATTTT. Its protein is CASSLAVGTDTQYF. This rearrangement joins TRBV5-5 to TRBJ2-3; no clear D gene. Germline CDR1 and CDR2: SGHKS and YYEKEE (reference sequence). Trimming cost V 0 bases and J 1 base, with 6 bases left between them. CDR3 length equals 14 residues. Looking up the rest from reference TRBV5-5 and TRBJ2-3 gives the full variable domain: DAGVTQSPTHLIKTRGQQVTLRCSPISGHKSVSWYQQVLGQGPQFIFQYYEKEERGRGNFPDRFSARQFPNYSSELNVNALLLGDSALYLCASSLAVGTDTQYFGPGTRLTVL.

The rearrangement uses TRBV11-3 and TRBJ1-1, with D unclear. V was clipped by 0 bases and J by 11 bases, with 10 bases between them. This CDR3 has 12 amino acids. Germline V gene lookup returns CDR1 SGHNT and CDR2 YENEEA. This CDR3 reads CASSLDRGSAFF. The CDR3 DNA is TGTGCCAGCAGCTTAGACCGGGGTTCGGCTTTCTTT.

The chain joins TRBV11-2 to TRBJ1-4; 7 bases match TRBD1. Germline trimming cut 5 bases from V and 8 bases from J; bases unmatched to any gene: 14. This CDR3 has 16 residues. Germline V lookup: CDR1 SGHAT, CDR2 FQNNGV. Written as DNA, the CDR3 is TGTGCCAGCAGCAACGAGAGACAGGGCGAGGGGGAAAAACTGTTTTTT. It is translated as CASSNERQGEGEKLFF.

The V call is TRBV25-1, the J call TRBJ2-3; D perhaps matches TRBD1 (6 bases). CDR1 MGHDK and CDR2 SYGVNS come from the germline V gene. The V and J ends lost 6 bases and 1 base respectively, with 14 bases between them. The CDR3 contains 15 residues. The CDR3 sequence is CASRLTGSGTDTQYF. The DNA for the CDR3 is TGTGCCAGCAGATTAACAGGGTCAGGCACAGATACGCAGTATTTT. Filled out from reference TRBV25-1 and TRBJ2-3, the complete variable domain reads EADIYQTPRYLVIGTGKKITLECSQTMGHDKMYWYQQDPGMELHLIHYSYGVNSTEKGDLSSESTVSRIRTEHFPLTLESARPSHTSQYLCASRLTGSGTDTQYFGPGTRLTVL.

This chain connects TRBV6-1 to TRBJ1-1, with no clear D. The germline gives CDR1 MNHNS, CDR2 SASEGT. The CDR3 loop spans 15 amino acids. Between the trimmed V and J ends, which lost 1 base and 3 bases, there was a span of 12 bases. The CDR3 DNA is TGTGCCAGCAGTGAAGGGGTTTCTAGGGACACTGAAGCTTTCTTT. Protein product: CASSEGVSRDTEAFF.

The chain recombines TRBV2 with TRBJ2-6; D is uncertain. Trimming removed 7 bases at V and 0 bases at J, with 10 bases between. Germline-derived CDR1 and CDR2 are SNHLY and FYNNEI. This CDR3 comprises 15 residues. The CDR3 sequence: CASNEESSGANVLTF. CDR3 DNA sequence: TGTGCCAGCAATGAGGAGAGCTCTGGGGCCAACGTCCTGACTTTC.

J is TRBJ1-1 and V is TRBV15; no reliable D call. The germline V gene encodes CDR1 LNHNV and CDR2 YYDKDF (reference sequence). This CDR3 comprises 13 residues. The CDR3 loop is CAAAADSGTEAFF. CDR3 sequence (DNA): TGTGCTGCCGCGGCGGATTCGGGGACTGAAGCTTTCTTT.

The chain combines TRBV7-3 with TRBJ1-1; D is perhaps TRBD1 (5 bases). There are 13 residues in the CDR3. Per germline, CDR1 SGHTA and CDR2 FQGTGA. Trimming removed 7 bases from V and 2 bases from J, with 11 bases in between. CDR3 loop: CASKGTANTEAFF. The CDR3 DNA sequence: TGTGCCAGCAAAGGGACGGCTAACACTGAAGCTTTCTTT.

The chain carries TRBV5-1 and TRBJ2-5; no clear D gene. The CDR3 is 13 amino acids. CDR1 and CDR2 (germline): SGHRS, YFSETQ. Trimming cost V 0 bases and J 2 bases, with 5 bases left between them. The CDR3 is CASSLGWQETQYF. As DNA, the CDR3 is TGCGCCAGCAGCTTGGGGTGGCAAGAGACCCAGTACTTC.

The chain has TRBV7-9 and TRBJ1-1; D remains unclear. V was cut by 8 bases and J by 5 bases, with 9 bases left in between. In germline, CDR1 is SEHNR, CDR2 FQNEAQ (reference sequence). The CDR3 extends over 11 amino acids. CDR3 bases: TGTGCCAGCTCCGGGATAACTGAAGCTTTCTTT. This encodes CASSGITEAFF.

In DNA form, the CDR3 reads TGTGCCACTTGGGGGTCTGCGGGGGAAAAACTGTTTTTT. Amino acid sequence: CATWGSAGEKLFF. V and J are TRBV19 and TRBJ1-4; D perhaps matches TRBD1 (5 bases). V was clipped by 10 bases and J by 8 bases, with 17 bases between them. This CDR3 spans 13 amino acids. Germline V gene sequence: CDR1 LNHDA, CDR2 SQIVND (reference sequence).

With regard to this clone: Other DNA sequences in the same sample also yield this CDR3. The rearrangement joins TRBV7-2 to TRBJ2-7, with no clear D. V lost 2 bases and J lost 3, with 2 bases in between. The CDR3 consists of 11 residues. Germline V gene sequence: CDR1 SGHTA, CDR2 FQGNSA. CDR3 in DNA: TGTGCCAGCAGCTTATACTACGAGCAGTACTTC. Encoded protein: CASSLYYEQYF.

The chain recombines TRBV7-3 with TRBJ1-6; D might be TRBD1 (6 bases). The CDR3 is 14 amino acids. Germline CDR1 and CDR2: SGHTA and FQGTGA. Trimming removed 2 bases from V and 9 bases from J, with 11 bases in between. The CDR3 here is CASSLAGVGSPLHF. The CDR3 DNA is TGTGCCAGCAGCTTAGCAGGGGTTGGTTCACCCCTCCACTTT.

The V call is TRBV30, the J call TRBJ1-1; a weak D match, TRBD1 (5 bases). Germline loops: CDR1 GTSNPN, CDR2 SVGIG (reference sequence). This CDR3 comprises 14 residues. Between the trimmed V and J ends, which lost 2 bases and 1 base, there was a span of 11 bases. Here the CDR3 reads CAWSLGVPNTEAFF. The CDR3 nucleotides are TGTGCCTGGAGTCTAGGGGTTCCGAACACTGAAGCTTTCTTT.

This chain connects TRBV15 to TRBJ2-5; tentative D call: TRBD1 (7 bases). CDR3 length equals 15 residues. Germline V gene data show CDR1 as LNHNV and CDR2 as YYDKDF (reference sequence). V lost 5 bases, J lost 5 bases, and 18 bases lay in between. The CDR3 here is CATSATRGAFETQYF. CDR3 in DNA: TGTGCCACCAGCGCCACCAGGGGGGCGTTTGAGACCCAGTACTTC.

This clone was found a few times. This rearrangement joins TRBV30 to TRBJ2-1, with D perhaps assigned TRBD1 or TRBD2 (6 bases each). Trimming pared 4 bases from V and 3 bases from J, leaving 16 bases between. Germline CDR1 GTSNPN, CDR2 SVGIG (reference sequence). This CDR3 has 15 residues. CDR3 in DNA: TGTGCCTGGATCGGACGGGGGCCCCACTACAATGAGCAGTTCTTC. Protein product: CAWIGRGPHYNEQFF.

V usage is TRBV2 and J usage is TRBJ2-1; 10 nucleotides agree with TRBD1. This CDR3 contains 15 residues. The junction had 5 bases not matched to a gene; V was cut back by 3 bases and J by 6 bases. CDR1 is SNHLY and CDR2 is FYNNEI in the germline V gene. This CDR3 is CASSEGQGRPNEQFF. Written as DNA, the CDR3 is TGTGCCAGCAGTGAGGGACAGGGGAGGCCCAATGAGCAGTTCTTC.

V usage is TRBV15 and J usage is TRBJ1-2, with D uncertain. The CDR3 sequence is 12 residues long. V gave up 5 bases and J gave up 4 bases, with 8 bases separating them. The germline CDR1 and CDR2 sequences are LNHNV and YYDKDF (reference sequence). CDR3 in amino acids: CATSGAGYGYTF. Written as DNA, the CDR3 is TGTGCCACCAGCGGCGCAGGCTATGGCTACACCTTC.

The chain recombines TRBV7-3 with TRBJ2-1, with D unresolved. In germline, CDR1 is SGHTA, CDR2 FQGTGA. CDR3 length: 12 amino acids. V dropped 3 bases and J dropped 6 bases, with 6 bases sitting between them. For the CDR3, the DNA is TGTGCCAGCAGCTTGCCCCCCAATGAGCAGTTCTTC. This encodes CASSLPPNEQFF.

The J gene is TRBJ2-7, the V gene TRBV6-5; D gene uncertain. Germline CDR1 MNHEY, CDR2 SVGAGI. The CDR3 runs to 16 residues. The germline V and J ends were trimmed by 3 bases and 5 bases, with 20 bases remaining between them. CDR3 residues: CASSYNGPVPLHEQYF. CDR3 coding DNA: TGTGCCAGCAGTTATAATGGACCCGTCCCCCTTCACGAGCAGTACTTC.

This clone was picked up a small number of times. V usage is TRBV4-3 and J usage is TRBJ1-4; 8 nucleotides line up with TRBD1. The CDR3 runs to 17 residues. V shed 4 bases, J shed 0 bases, and the junction held 7 bases outside the gene matches. Germline V CDR1 and CDR2: LGHNA, YSLEER. CDR3 region: CASSPQGVAATNEKLFF. The CDR3 DNA follows: TGCGCCAGCAGCCCACAGGGGGTAGCTGCAACTAATGAAAAACTGTTTTTT.

The chain has TRBV6-1 and TRBJ1-6, with D unclear. Trimming took 2 bases from V and 5 from J, leaving 13 bases between them. The CDR3 covers 16 residues. The V gene's germline CDR1 is MNHNS and CDR2 SASEGT. In DNA, the CDR3 is TGTGCCAGCAGTGAAATGGCACCCGCCGATAATTCACCCCTCCACTTT. Its protein product is CASSEMAPADNSPLHF.